This T cell receptor beta chain came from a study of beta chain features in type 1 diabetes. Study-wide points: PCR might pick shorter templates more often, in the same way for patients and controls. Compared with healthy donors, patients appeared to share more similar naive, central memory and regulatory TCRB repertoires. Among all four CD4+ subsets, Type 1 diabetes patients had TCRB CDR3s that were moderately but significantly shorter. Patients with type 1 diabetes showed fewer VDJ junction insertions and more deletions.

CDR1 and CDR2 from the germline V gene are SGDLS and YYNGEE. The CDR3 consists of 16 residues. The junction had 4 bases not matched to a gene; V was cut back by 0 bases and J by 5 bases. Reverse transcription of all isolated RNA meant that expressed TCRB transcripts were sequenced. Clones were read by immunoSEQ multiplex PCR, and TCRdb kept only the in-frame ones, dropping some. The sample has some 63,000 clones, about 50% seen once. Concerning this clone: The antigen is not known.

The sample taken for sequencing was central memory CD4+ T cells from blood. The chain employs TRBV9 and TRBJ2-3; the match to TRBD2 covers 12 bases. The source of this sequence is a man aged 25-45 years with type 1 diabetes. CDR3 DNA: TGTGCCAGCAGCGTAGCTTCGGGACTAGCGGGAGATACGCAGTATTTT. This codes for CASSVASGLAGDTQYF.